The 9 T cell receptor beta chains below come from one sample, sequenced in a study of T cell changes during pregnancy in multiple sclerosis (dated by TCRdb to the late 2010s). The library relied on the immunoSEQ multiplex PCR assay. As stored in TCRdb, this immuneACCESS dataset retains in-frame rearrangements with V and J assigned. A fraction of the clones does not appear; measured against another copy, unresolved V genes explain less than half of the discrepancy, and the remainder lacks a known reason. Counted in this sample were about 71,000 clones; over 85% of them appeared once. The ten largest clonotypes hold roughly 1.1% of the sample. The sequences come from peripheral blood, collected in the third trimester of pregnancy. The receptors were sampled from a female donor with multiple sclerosis, enrolled in a pregnancy study.

V is TRBV18 and J is TRBJ1-4; D ambiguous. V gave up 3 bases and J gave up 7 bases, with 18 bases separating them. The CDR3 has 16 amino acids. Per germline, CDR1 KGHSH and CDR2 LQKENI. The CDR3 DNA is TGTGCCAGCTCACCGTTCCGGGAACAAATACGTGAAAAACTGTTTTTT. It codes for CASSPFREQIREKLFF.

The chain combines TRBV11-2 with TRBJ2-7; D is unclear. V gave up 0 bases and J gave up 1 base, with 19 bases separating them. Germline CDR1 is SGHAT and CDR2 is FQNNGV. The CDR3 has 18 amino acids. The CDR3 spells CASSLDLVLFSVSYEQYF. The CDR3 nucleotides are TGTGCCAGCAGCTTAGATCTTGTCCTCTTCTCCGTTTCCTACGAGCAGTACTTC.

This clone was detected only once. The rearrangement joins TRBV28 to TRBJ2-7; 10 bases are a match to TRBD2. Germline loops: CDR1 MDHEN, CDR2 SYDVKM. This CDR3 has 14 amino acids. Trimming took 6 bases from V and 5 from J; bases not matched to a gene: 7. CDR3 DNA: TGTGCCAGCAGGGTCTCTAGCGGGAGTAACGAGCAGTACTTC. Protein: CASRVSSGSNEQYF. Complete variable domain (other parts from reference TRBV28 and TRBJ2-7): DVKVTQSSRYLVKRTGEKVFLECVQDMDHENMFWYRQDPGLGLRLIYFSYDVKMKEKGDIPEGYSVSREKKERFSLILESASTNQTSMYLCASRVSSGSNEQYFGPGTRLTVT.

The chain joins TRBV10-1 to TRBJ2-3; D is ambiguous. Looked up from germline, CDR1 is WNHNN and CDR2 is SYGVQD (reference sequence). This CDR3 is 13 amino acids long. V dropped 3 bases and J dropped 1 base, with 5 bases sitting between them. The CDR3 sequence is CASSEARTDTQYF. CDR3 bases: TGCGCCAGCAGTGAAGCTCGCACAGATACGCAGTATTTT.

This chain joins TRBV28 and TRBJ2-7; 7 nucleotides agree with TRBD1. V shed 5 bases and J 0 bases; nucleotides not matched to a gene: 10. The V gene's germline CDR1 is MDHEN and CDR2 SYDVKM. The length of the CDR3 is 16 residues. In nucleotides, the CDR3 is TGTGCCAGCAGTCACAGTGGGACAGCTCGCTCCTACGAGCAGTACTTC. Its translation is CASSHSGTARSYEQYF.

This clone came up a few times. J is TRBJ1-1 and V is TRBV7-9, with unresolved D. CDR3 length equals 13 residues. Germline V lookup: CDR1 SEHNR, CDR2 FQNEAQ (reference sequence). The germline V and J ends were trimmed by 7 bases and 4 bases, with 13 bases remaining between them. The CDR3 bases are TGTGCCAGCACCCCCCCTTCGGGCACTGAAGCTTTCTTT. Translating it yields CASTPPSGTEAFF.

The rearrangement joins TRBV19 to TRBJ2-1; 11 bases match TRBD2. Germline values: CDR1 LNHDA, CDR2 SQIVND (reference sequence). The CDR3 totals 15 residues. J gave up 2 bases and V 6 bases, and 3 bases lay outside the gene matches. The CDR3 nucleotides read TGTGCCAGTAGCCCGGGACTAGCGGCCTACAATGAGCAGTTCTTC. Residues: CASSPGLAAYNEQFF.

The chain joins TRBV16 to TRBJ1-5; 9 bases agree with TRBD1. This CDR3 has 14 amino acids. Germline V CDR1 and CDR2: KGHSY, FQNENV. Losses at the gene ends were 5 bases for V and 5 bases for J; bases not matched to a gene: 4. The CDR3 DNA is TGTGCCAGCAGCGCACGACAGGGGGATCAGCCCCAGCATTTT. It codes for CASSARQGDQPQHF.

The chain has TRBV21-1 and TRBJ2-5; the D segment call TRBD2 is taken from the table without a DNA check. TRBV21-1 is flagged as a pseudogene. The CDR3 has 15 residues. The chain's CDR3 is CASSNRERFKETQYF. The CDR3 bases are TGTGCCAGCAGCAATCGGGAGAGGTTTAAAGAGACCCAGTACTTC.